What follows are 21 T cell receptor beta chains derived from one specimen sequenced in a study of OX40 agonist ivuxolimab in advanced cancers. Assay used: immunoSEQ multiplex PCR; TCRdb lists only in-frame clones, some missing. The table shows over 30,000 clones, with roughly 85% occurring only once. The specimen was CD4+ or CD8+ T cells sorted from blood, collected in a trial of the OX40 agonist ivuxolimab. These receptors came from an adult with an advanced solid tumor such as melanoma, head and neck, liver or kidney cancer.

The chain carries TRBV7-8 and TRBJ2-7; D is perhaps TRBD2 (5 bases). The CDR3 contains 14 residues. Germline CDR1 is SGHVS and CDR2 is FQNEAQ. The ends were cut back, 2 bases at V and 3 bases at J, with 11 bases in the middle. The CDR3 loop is CASSLLASFYEQYF. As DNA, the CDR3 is TGTGCCAGCAGCTTACTGGCTAGCTTCTACGAGCAGTACTTC.

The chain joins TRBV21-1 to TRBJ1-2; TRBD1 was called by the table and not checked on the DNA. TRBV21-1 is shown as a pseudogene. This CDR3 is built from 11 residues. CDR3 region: CASGRRDRETF. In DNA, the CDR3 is TGTGCCAGCGGGCGCCGGGACAGAGAAACCTTC.

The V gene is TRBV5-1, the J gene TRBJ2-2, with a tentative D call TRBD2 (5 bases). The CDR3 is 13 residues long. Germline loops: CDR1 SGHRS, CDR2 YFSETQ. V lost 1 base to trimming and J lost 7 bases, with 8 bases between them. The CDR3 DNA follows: TGCGCCAGCAGCTTGAGGACTGACGGGGAGCTGTTTTTT. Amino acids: CASSLRTDGELFF.

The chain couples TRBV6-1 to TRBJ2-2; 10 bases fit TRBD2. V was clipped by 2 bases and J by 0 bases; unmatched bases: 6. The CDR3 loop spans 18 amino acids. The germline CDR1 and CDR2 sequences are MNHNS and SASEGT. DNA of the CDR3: TGTGCCAGCAGTGAAACCCTAGCGGGGGCGACGAACACCGGGGAGCTGTTTTTT. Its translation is CASSETLAGATNTGELFF.

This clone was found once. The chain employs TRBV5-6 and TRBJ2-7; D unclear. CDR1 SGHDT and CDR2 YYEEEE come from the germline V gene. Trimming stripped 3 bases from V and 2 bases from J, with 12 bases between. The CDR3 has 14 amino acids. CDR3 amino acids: CASSSWTVAYEQYF. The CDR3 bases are TGTGCCAGCAGCTCCTGGACCGTGGCCTACGAGCAGTACTTC.

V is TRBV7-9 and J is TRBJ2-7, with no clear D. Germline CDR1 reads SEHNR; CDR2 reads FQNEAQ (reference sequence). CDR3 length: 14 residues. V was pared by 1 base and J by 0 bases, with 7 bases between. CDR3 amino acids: CASSLVGTSYEQYF. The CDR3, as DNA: TGTGCCAGCAGCTTAGTCGGAACCTCCTACGAGCAGTACTTC.

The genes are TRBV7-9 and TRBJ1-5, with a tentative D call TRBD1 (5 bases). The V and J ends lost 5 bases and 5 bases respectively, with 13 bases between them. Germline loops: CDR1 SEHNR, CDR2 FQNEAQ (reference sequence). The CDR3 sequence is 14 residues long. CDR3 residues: CASSPGVSYQPQHF. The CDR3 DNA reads TGTGCCAGCAGCCCGGGGGTCTCCTATCAGCCCCAGCATTTT.

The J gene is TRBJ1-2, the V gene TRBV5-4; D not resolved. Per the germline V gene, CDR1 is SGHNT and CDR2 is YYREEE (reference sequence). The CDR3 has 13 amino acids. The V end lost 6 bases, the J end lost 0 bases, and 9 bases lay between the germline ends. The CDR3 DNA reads TGTGCCAGCACTCTGGGAGCTAACTATGGCTACACCTTC. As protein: CASTLGANYGYTF.

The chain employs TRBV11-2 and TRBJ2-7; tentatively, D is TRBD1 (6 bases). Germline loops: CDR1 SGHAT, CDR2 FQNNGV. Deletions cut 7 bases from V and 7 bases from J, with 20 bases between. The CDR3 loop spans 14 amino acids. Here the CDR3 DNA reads TGTGCCAGCACCTCGGGGACAAATCGAGGGGAGCAGTACTTC. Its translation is CASTSGTNRGEQYF.

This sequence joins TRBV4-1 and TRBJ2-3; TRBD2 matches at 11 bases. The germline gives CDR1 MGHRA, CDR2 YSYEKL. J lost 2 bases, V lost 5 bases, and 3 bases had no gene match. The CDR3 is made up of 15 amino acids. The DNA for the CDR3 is TGCGCCAGCAGCAGGGGACTAGCGGCCACAGATACGCAGTATTTT. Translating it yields CASSRGLAATDTQYF.

CDR3 nucleotide sequence: TGTGCCAGCAGCGTTCGTCCCGGGACAAGTACGACTGAAGCTTTCTTT. Translating gives CASSVRPGTSTTEAFF. This chain uses TRBV28 with TRBJ1-1, with D maybe TRBD1 (6 bases). Per the germline V gene, CDR1 is MDHEN and CDR2 is SYDVKM. This CDR3 comprises 16 residues. Trimming took 6 bases from V and 5 from J, leaving 22 bases between them.

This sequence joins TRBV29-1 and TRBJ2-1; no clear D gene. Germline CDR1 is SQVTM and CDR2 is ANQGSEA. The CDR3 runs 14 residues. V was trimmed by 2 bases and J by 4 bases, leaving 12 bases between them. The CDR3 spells CSVELAPKYNEQFF. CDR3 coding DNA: TGCAGCGTTGAATTAGCCCCCAAATACAATGAGCAGTTCTTC.

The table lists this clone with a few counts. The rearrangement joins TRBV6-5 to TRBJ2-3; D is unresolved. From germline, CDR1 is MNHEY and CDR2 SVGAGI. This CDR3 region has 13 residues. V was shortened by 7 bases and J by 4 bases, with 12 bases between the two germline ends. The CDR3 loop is CASKLGAADTQYF. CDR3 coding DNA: TGTGCCAGCAAACTTGGAGCCGCAGATACGCAGTATTTT.

The CDR3 protein is CAWSIDRGQGAFF. In DNA, the CDR3 is TGTGCCTGGAGTATCGACAGGGGGCAAGGAGCTTTCTTT. The chain is built from TRBV30 and TRBJ1-1; TRBD1 aligns across 10 bases. This CDR3 has 13 residues. The ends lost 2 bases at V and 10 bases at J; junction bases unmatched: 7. Germline V lookup: CDR1 GTSNPN, CDR2 SVGIG (reference sequence). The full variable domain, in which reference TRBV30 and TRBJ1-1 provide the parts outside the CDR3, is SQTIHQWPATLVQPVGSPLSLECTVEGTSNPNLYWYRQAAGRGLQLLFYSVGIGQISSEVPQNLSASRPQDRQFILSSKKLLLSDSGFYLCAWSIDRGQGAFFGQGTRLTVV.

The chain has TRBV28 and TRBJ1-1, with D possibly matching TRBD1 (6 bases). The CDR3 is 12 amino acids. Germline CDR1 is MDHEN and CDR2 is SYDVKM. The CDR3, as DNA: TGTGGCGTGCAGGGGAGGATGGCTGAAGCTTTCTTT. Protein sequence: CGVQGRMAEAFF. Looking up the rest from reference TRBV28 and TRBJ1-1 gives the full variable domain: DVKVTQSSRYLVKRTGEKVFLECVQDMDHENMFWYRQDPGLGLRLIYFSYDVKMKEKGDIPEGYSVSREKKERFSLILESASTNQTSMYLCGVQGRMAEAFFGQGTRLTVV.

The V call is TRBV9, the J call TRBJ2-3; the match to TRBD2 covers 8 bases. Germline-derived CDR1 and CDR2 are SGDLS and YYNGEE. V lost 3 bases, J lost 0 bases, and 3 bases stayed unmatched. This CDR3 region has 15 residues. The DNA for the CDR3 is TGTGCCAGCAGCGCAACTAGCGGAAGCACAGATACGCAGTATTTT. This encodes CASSATSGSTDTQYF.

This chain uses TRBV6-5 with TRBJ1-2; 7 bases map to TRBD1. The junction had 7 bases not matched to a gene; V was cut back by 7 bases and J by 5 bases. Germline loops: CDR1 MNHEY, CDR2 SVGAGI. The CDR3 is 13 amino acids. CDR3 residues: CASNPTGLYGYTF. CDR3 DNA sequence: TGTGCCAGCAACCCGACAGGGCTTTATGGCTACACCTTC.

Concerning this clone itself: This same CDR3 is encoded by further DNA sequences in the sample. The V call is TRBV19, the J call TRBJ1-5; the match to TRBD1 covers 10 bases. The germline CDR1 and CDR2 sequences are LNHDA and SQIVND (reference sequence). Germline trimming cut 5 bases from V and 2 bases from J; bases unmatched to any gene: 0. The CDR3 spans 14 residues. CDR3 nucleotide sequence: TGTGCCAGTAGTGGGACAGGGGGCAATCAGCCCCAGCATTTT. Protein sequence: CASSGTGGNQPQHF.

CDR3: CASRLDRGNEQFF. The CDR3 DNA reads TGTGCCAGTAGGTTAGACAGGGGCAATGAGCAGTTCTTC. V is TRBV19 and J is TRBJ2-1; 8 bases fit TRBD1. Germline lookup yields CDR1 LNHDA and CDR2 SQIVND (reference sequence). The CDR3 consists of 13 residues. The J segment lost 6 bases and the V segment lost 6 bases, leaving 4 bases of the junction unmatched.

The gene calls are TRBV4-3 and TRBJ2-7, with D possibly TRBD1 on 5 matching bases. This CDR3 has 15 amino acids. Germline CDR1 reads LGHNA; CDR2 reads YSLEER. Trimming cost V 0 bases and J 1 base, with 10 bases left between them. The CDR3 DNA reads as TGCGCCAGCAGCCAAGATAAGGCAGGGTCCTACGAGCAGTACTTC. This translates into CASSQDKAGSYEQYF.

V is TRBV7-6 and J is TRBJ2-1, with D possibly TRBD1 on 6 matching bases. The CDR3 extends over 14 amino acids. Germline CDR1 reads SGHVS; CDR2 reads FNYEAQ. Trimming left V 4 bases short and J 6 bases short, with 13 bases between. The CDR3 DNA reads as TGTGCCAGCAGCTCGGCCAGGGGTGGCAATGAGCAGTTCTTC. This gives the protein CASSSARGGNEQFF. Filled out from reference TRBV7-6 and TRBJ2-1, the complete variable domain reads GAGVSQSPRYKVTKRGQDVALRCDPISGHVSLYWYRQALGQGPEFLTYFNYEAQQDKSGLPNDRFSAERPEGSISTLTIQRTEQRDSAMYRCASSSARGGNEQFFGPGTRLTVL.